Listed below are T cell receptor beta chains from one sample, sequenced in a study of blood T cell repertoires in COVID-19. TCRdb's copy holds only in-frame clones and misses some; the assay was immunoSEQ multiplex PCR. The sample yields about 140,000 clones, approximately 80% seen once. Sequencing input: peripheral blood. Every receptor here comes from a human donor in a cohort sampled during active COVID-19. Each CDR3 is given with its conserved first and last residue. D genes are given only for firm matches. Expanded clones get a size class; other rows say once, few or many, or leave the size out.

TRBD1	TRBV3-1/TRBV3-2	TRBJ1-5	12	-	CASSREQGVKHF	TGTGCCAGCAGCCGGGAACAGGGGGTTAAGCATTTT
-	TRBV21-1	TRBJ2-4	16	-	CASSKESGHGDEIQYF	TGTGCCAGCAGCAAAGAATCGGGACACGGAGATGAGATTCAGTACTTC
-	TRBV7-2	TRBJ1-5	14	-	CASSLYGRGQPQHF	TGTGCCAGCAGCTTATACGGCAGGGGTCAGCCCCAGCATTTT
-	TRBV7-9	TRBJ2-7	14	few	CASSSVGGPYEQYF	TGTGCCAGCAGCTCCGTGGGGGGACCCTACGAGCAGTACTTC
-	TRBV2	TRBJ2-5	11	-	CASTLQETQYF	TGTGCCAGCACACTGCAAGAGACCCAGTACTTC
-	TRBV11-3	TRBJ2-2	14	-	CASSPTSYTGELFF	TGTGCCAGCAGCCCTACTAGCTACACCGGGGAGCTGTTTTTT
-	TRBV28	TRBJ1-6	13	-	CASSFQGDSPLHF	TGTGCCAGCAGTTTTCAGGGTGATTCACCCCTCCACTTT
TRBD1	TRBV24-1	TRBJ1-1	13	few	CATSPGQGTEAFF	TGTGCCACCAGCCCGGGACAGGGGACTGAAGCTTTCTTT
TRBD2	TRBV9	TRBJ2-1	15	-	CASSGSGGAYNEQFF	TGTGCCAGCAGCGGCAGCGGGGGGGCCTACAATGAGCAGTTCTTC
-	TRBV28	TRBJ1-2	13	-	CASSPPGVYGYTF	TGTGCCAGCAGTCCACCAGGGGTTTATGGCTACACCTTC
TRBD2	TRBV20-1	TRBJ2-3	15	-	CSASDGGDGTDTQYF	TGCAGTGCTAGTGACGGGGGGGACGGCACAGATACGCAGTATTTT
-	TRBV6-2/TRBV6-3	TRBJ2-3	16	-	CASSYTGIIAEDTQYF	TGTGCCAGCAGTTACACCGGAATAATAGCAGAAGATACGCAGTATTTT
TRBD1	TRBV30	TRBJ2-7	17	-	CAWSVVIGGRGQYEQYF	TGTGCCTGGAGTGTAGTCATAGGTGGCAGGGGGCAGTACGAGCAGTACTTC
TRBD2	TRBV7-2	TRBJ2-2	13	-	CASSQREGGELFF	TGTGCCAGCAGCCAGAGGGAGGGCGGGGAGCTGTTTTTT
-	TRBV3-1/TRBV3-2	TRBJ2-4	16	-	CASSQDNNSLKNIQYF	TGTGCCAGCAGCCAAGATAACAACAGCTTGAAAAACATTCAGTACTTC
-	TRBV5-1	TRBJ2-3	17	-	CASSLVPGGRGTDTQYF	TGCGCCAGCAGCTTGGTTCCAGGGGGGCGGGGCACAGATACGCAGTATTTT
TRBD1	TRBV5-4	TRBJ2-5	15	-	CASSFGQGVEKTQYF	TGTGCCAGCAGCTTCGGACAGGGGGTGGAAAAGACCCAGTACTTC
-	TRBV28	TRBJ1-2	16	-	CASISGAGSSPYGYTF	TGTGCCAGCATTTCCGGAGCAGGGTCCTCCCCCTATGGCTACACCTTC
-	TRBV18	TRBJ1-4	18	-	CASSPVSGTSATNEKLFF	TGTGCCAGCTCACCAGTCTCCGGGACTAGTGCAACTAATGAAAAACTGTTTTTT
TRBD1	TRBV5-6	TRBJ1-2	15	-	CASSGRGGLGYGYTF	TGTGCCAGCAGCGGCCGAGGGGGCCTCGGCTATGGCTACACCTTC
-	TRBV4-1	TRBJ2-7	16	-	CASSHSRAGISYEQYF	TGCGCCAGCAGCCATTCGAGAGCGGGTATTTCCTACGAGCAGTACTTC
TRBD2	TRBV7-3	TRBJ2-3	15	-	CASSRAGGLTDTQYF	TGTGCCAGCAGTAGAGCGGGGGGCCTCACAGATACGCAGTATTTT
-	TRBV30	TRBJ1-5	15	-	CAWNASGLSNQPQHF	TGTGCCTGGAATGCCTCGGGACTTAGCAATCAGCCCCAGCATTTT
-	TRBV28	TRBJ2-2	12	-	CASRYRAGELFF	TGTGCCAGCAGATACAGGGCCGGGGAGCTGTTTTTT
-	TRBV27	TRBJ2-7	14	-	CASSSHDRTGEQYF	TGTGCCAGCAGTTCCCATGACAGGACGGGCGAGCAGTACTTC
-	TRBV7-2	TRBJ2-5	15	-	CASSVVRGGQETQYF	TGTGCCAGCAGTGTTGTGAGGGGGGGTCAAGAGACCCAGTACTTC
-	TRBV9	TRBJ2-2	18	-	CASSVARPSGLNTGELFF	TGTGCCAGCAGCGTAGCCCGACCGAGCGGTTTGAACACCGGGGAGCTGTTTTTT
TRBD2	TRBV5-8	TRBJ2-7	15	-	CASSNRLAGGREQYF	TGTGCCAGCAGCAACAGACTAGCGGGGGGGCGAGAGCAGTACTTC
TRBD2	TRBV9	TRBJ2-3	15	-	CASSSPSGAPDTQYF	TGTGCCAGCAGCTCACCTAGCGGGGCGCCAGATACGCAGTATTTT
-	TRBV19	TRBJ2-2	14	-	CASSLAANTGELFF	TGTGCCAGTAGTTTGGCGGCGAACACCGGGGAGCTGTTTTTT
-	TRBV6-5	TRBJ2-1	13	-	CASRPSGINEQFF	TGTGCCAGCAGACCCAGCGGCATCAATGAGCAGTTCTTC
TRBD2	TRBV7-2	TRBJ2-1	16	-	CASSLVRGDSYNEQFF	TGTGCCAGCAGCTTAGTGCGGGGGGACTCCTACAATGAGCAGTTCTTC
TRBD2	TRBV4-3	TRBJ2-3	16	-	CASSQAGLAGADTQYF	TGCGCCAGCAGCCAAGCCGGACTAGCGGGGGCAGATACGCAGTATTTT
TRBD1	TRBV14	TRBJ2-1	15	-	CASSPGQGWSNEQFF	TGTGCCAGCAGCCCCGGACAGGGGTGGTCGAATGAGCAGTTCTTC
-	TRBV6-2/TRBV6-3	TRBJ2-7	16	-	CASSYAPPGNGIEQYF	TGTGCCAGCAGTTACGCCCCCCCGGGGAACGGTATCGAGCAGTACTTC
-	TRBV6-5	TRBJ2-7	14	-	CASSKGGATYEQYF	TGTGCCAGCAGCAAAGGGGGGGCCACCTACGAGCAGTACTTC
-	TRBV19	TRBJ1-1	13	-	CASSITSDTEAFF	TGTGCCAGTAGTATAACCAGTGACACTGAAGCTTTCTTT
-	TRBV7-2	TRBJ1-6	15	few	CASSSVVGANSPLHF	TGTGCCAGCAGCTCCGTCGTGGGCGCGAATTCACCCCTCCACTTT
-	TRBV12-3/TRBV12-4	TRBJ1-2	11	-	CASKSGGPYTF	TGTGCCAGCAAATCTGGAGGGCCCTACACCTTC
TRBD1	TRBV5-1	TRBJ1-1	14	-	CASSFGQGKTEAFF	TGCGCCAGCAGCTTCGGACAGGGAAAAACTGAAGCTTTCTTT
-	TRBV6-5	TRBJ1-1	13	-	CASCPVLNTEAFF	TGTGCCAGCTGTCCAGTTTTGAACACTGAAGCTTTCTTT
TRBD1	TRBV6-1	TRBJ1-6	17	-	CASSERQGARLYSPLHF	TGTGCCAGCAGTGAAAGACAGGGGGCCCGCCTATACTCACCCCTCCACTTT
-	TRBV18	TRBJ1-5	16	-	CASSPTAQGADQPQHF	TGTGCCAGCTCACCTACAGCTCAGGGTGCGGATCAGCCCCAGCATTTT
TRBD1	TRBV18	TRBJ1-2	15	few	CASSPPTGSNYGYTF	TGTGCCAGCTCACCACCGACAGGGTCGAACTATGGCTACACCTTC
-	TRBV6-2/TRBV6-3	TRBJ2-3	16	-	CASSLRGDSHTDTQYF	TGTGCCAGCAGTTTAAGGGGGGACAGTCACACAGATACGCAGTATTTT
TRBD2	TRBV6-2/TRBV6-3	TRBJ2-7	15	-	CASSYVMRTSGEQYF	TGTGCCAGCAGTTACGTCATGCGGACTAGCGGGGAGCAGTACTTC
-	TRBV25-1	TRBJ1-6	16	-	CASSDPGSPYNSPLHF	TGTGCCAGCAGTGACCCAGGGTCACCCTATAATTCACCCCTCCACTTT
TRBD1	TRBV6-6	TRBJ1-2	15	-	CASSPVDRAPDGYTF	TGTGCCAGCAGTCCCGTAGACAGGGCTCCCGATGGCTACACCTTC
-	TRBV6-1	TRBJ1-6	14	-	CASSDGIGDSPLHF	TGTGCCAGCAGTGATGGGATAGGGGATTCACCCCTCCACTTT
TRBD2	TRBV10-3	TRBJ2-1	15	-	CAIRLSGGTGNEQFF	TGTGCCATCAGACTTAGCGGGGGGACGGGGAATGAGCAGTTCTTC